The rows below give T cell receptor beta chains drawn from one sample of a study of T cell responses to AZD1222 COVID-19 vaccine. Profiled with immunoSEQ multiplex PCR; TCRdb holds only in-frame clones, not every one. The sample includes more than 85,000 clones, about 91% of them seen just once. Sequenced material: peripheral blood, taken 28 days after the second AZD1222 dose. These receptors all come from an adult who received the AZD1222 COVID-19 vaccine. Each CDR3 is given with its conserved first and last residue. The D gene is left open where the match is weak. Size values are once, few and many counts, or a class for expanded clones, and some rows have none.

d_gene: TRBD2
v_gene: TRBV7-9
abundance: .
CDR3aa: CASSTGTSGRRRQETQYF

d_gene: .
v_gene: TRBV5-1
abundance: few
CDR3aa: CASSLGASSYNEQFF

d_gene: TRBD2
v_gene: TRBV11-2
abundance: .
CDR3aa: CASSSLAGGPRVGELFF

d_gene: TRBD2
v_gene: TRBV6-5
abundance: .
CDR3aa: CASSKSGMSETQYF

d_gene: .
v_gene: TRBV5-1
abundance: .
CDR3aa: CASSPSSGQRIQNIQYF

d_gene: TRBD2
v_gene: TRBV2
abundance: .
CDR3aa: CASSRVGLAEDTQYF

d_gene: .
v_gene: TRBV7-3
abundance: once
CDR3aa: CASSLMGQPSSYEQYF

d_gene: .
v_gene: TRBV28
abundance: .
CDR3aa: CASSLPRERQYF

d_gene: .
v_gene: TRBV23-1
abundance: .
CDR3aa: CASSQKSGARVPNTEAFF

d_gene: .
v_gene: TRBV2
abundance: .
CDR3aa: CASRETRSSYNEQFF

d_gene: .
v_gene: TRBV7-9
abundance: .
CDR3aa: CASSRGGNQPQHF